The 10 T cell receptor beta chains below all came from one sample that was sequenced in a study of T cells in Graves' hyperthyroidism and ophthalmopathy. The investigators amplified TCR beta CDR3 regions from RNA transcripts. HTBI primers were the set used in a first-round RT-PCR of the TCR CDR3. Each CDR3 protein gets one entry after TCRdb re-called the multiplex PCR reads with MiXCR. This table has about 500,000 distinct CDR3 sequences, approximately 17% appearing once. The sample consisted of blood. These receptors were obtained from a woman between 18 and 29 years old with Graves' ophthalmopathy.

This clonotype was detected a few times. The chain links TRBV6-1 to TRBJ1-1; D gene unclear. CDR1 is MNHNS and CDR2 is SASEGT in the germline V gene. The V gene lost 6 bases and the J gene lost 8 bases, with 13 bases spanning the gap. The CDR3 length is 12 residues. The CDR3 DNA reads as TGTGCCAGCAGCCAAGGACTACGAGAAGCTTTCTTT. Translating it yields CASSQGLREAFF.

This clonotype showed up just a few times. The chain couples TRBV6-1 to TRBJ2-4; no clear D. Looked up from germline, CDR1 is MNHNS and CDR2 is SASEGT. The CDR3 runs 14 residues. Trimming pared 5 bases from V and 2 bases from J, leaving 10 bases between. CDR3: CASSLDPSKNIQYF. The CDR3 DNA sequence: TGTGCCAGCAGTTTGGACCCCTCCAAAAACATTCAGTACTTC.

This clonotype was picked up many times. The chain links TRBV7-8 to TRBJ2-3; TRBD2 agrees at 10 bases. This CDR3 is built from 19 residues. J gave up 1 base and V 1 base, and 11 bases lay outside the gene matches. Germline V gene data show CDR1 as SGHVS and CDR2 as FQNEAQ. CDR3 sequence: CASSLGFMRTSGRTDTQYF. The CDR3 DNA sequence: TGTGCCAGCAGCTTAGGGTTTATGCGGACTAGCGGACGCACAGATACGCAGTATTTT. Full variable domain (missing parts from reference TRBV7-8 and TRBJ2-3): GAGVSQSPRYKVAKRGQDVALRCDPISGHVSLFWYQQALGQGPEFLTYFQNEAQLDKSGLPSDRFFAERPEGSVSTLKIQRTQQEDSAVYLCASSLGFMRTSGRTDTQYFGPGTRLTVL.

This clonotype was counted between two and nine times. The chain uses TRBV20-1 and TRBJ1-6, with 7 nucleotides matching TRBD1. The CDR3 contains 17 residues. The germline V gene encodes CDR1 DFQATT and CDR2 SNEGSKA (reference sequence). The junction had 6 bases not matched to a gene; V was cut back by 1 base and J by 0 bases. The CDR3 region is CSARGQGSISYNSPLHF. Here the CDR3 DNA reads TGCAGTGCTAGAGGACAGGGTTCTATCTCCTATAATTCACCCCTCCACTTT.

The table lists this clonotype with a few counts. J is TRBJ1-5 and V is TRBV19; 7 positions match TRBD1. The CDR3 is 16 amino acids. Germline CDR1 is LNHDA and CDR2 is SQIVND (reference sequence). The J segment lost 4 bases and the V segment lost 1 base, leaving 7 bases of the junction unmatched. CDR3 sequence reads: CASSIGGDRDNQPQHF. DNA for the CDR3: TGTGCCAGTAGTATAGGTGGGGACAGAGATAATCAGCCCCAGCATTTT. Variable domain in full (rest from reference TRBV19 and TRBJ1-5): DGGITQSPKYLFRKEGQNVTLSCEQNLNHDAMYWYRQDPGQGLRLIYYSQIVNDFQKGDIAEGYSVSREKKESFPLTVTSAQKNPTAFYLCASSIGGDRDNQPQHFGDGTRLSIL.

On this clonotype: At one end, the junction sequence differs from germline, possibly due to a read error. The chain combines TRBV27 with TRBJ1-5, with TRBD1 matching over 8 bases. This CDR3 comprises 16 residues. CDR1 and CDR2 from the germline V gene are MNHEY and SMNVEV (reference sequence). CDR3 nucleotide sequence: TGTGTCAGCAGGACCCTGACAGGGGATAGCAATCAGCCCCAGCATTTT. It codes for CVSRTLTGDSNQPQHF.

This clonotype was detected ten times or more. The gene calls are TRBV2 and TRBJ2-1; D is unresolved. The CDR3 contains 17 residues. Trimming took 6 bases from V and 0 from J, leaving 18 bases between them. The germline V gene has CDR1 SNHLY and CDR2 FYNNEI. The CDR3 protein is CASRDRLWTVSYNEQFF. CDR3 nucleotides: TGTGCCAGCAGGGATCGCCTTTGGACCGTCTCCTACAATGAGCAGTTCTTC.

This sequence joins TRBV25-1 and TRBJ1-2, with D perhaps TRBD1 (5 bases). Trimming removed 4 bases at V and 1 base at J, with 16 bases between. Germline loops: CDR1 MGHDK, CDR2 SYGVNS. CDR3 length: 16 amino acids. CDR3 amino acids: CASSGDSGISNYGYTF. CDR3 sequence (DNA): TGTGCCAGCAGTGGGGACTCAGGGATAAGTAACTATGGCTACACCTTC.

This clonotype came up many times. The gene calls are TRBV28 and TRBJ2-1, with a tentative D call TRBD1 (5 bases). From germline, CDR1 is MDHEN and CDR2 SYDVKM. This CDR3 has 12 residues. Trimming removed 3 bases at V and 8 bases at J, with 8 bases between. The CDR3 is CASSFLGDEQFF. CDR3 nucleotides: TGTGCCAGCAGTTTTTTAGGGGATGAGCAGTTCTTC.

This clonotype was recorded a few times. This chain joins TRBV3-1 and TRBJ2-5; a possible D gene is TRBD2 (6 bases). CDR1 and CDR2 (germline): LGHDT, YNNKEL (reference sequence). This CDR3 comprises 15 residues. Trimming cost V 2 bases and J 2 bases, with 12 bases left between them. The CDR3 region is CASSQSKTRQETQYF. The CDR3 nucleotides are TGTGCCAGCAGCCAAAGTAAGACTAGGCAAGAGACCCAGTACTTC.